What follows describes a single T cell receptor beta chain. These data come from a study of T cells in Graves' hyperthyroidism and ophthalmopathy. Study at large: Peripheral blood specimens were obtained at initial diagnosis, prior to any treatment.

The CDR3 has 15 residues. V shed 4 bases and J 4 bases; nucleotides not matched to a gene: 6. Germline V CDR1 and CDR2: SGHRS, YFSETQ. Amplification of TCR beta CDR3 regions was performed using RNA transcripts as template. First-round RT-PCR with HTBI primers amplified the TCR CDR3 region. In TCRdb, the multiplex PCR reads were re-called with MiXCR into one record per CDR3 protein. The table records approximately 400,000 distinct CDR3 sequences, about 18% of them present only once. What was sequenced was blood. This sequence joins TRBV5-1 and TRBJ2-3, with 10 bases lining up with TRBD2. This clonotype was obtained from a man aged 18 to 30 with Graves' ophthalmopathy. The chain's CDR3 is CASSIASGGSDTQYF. In DNA, the CDR3 is TGCGCCAGCAGCATAGCTAGCGGGGGTTCAGATACGCAGTATTTT.